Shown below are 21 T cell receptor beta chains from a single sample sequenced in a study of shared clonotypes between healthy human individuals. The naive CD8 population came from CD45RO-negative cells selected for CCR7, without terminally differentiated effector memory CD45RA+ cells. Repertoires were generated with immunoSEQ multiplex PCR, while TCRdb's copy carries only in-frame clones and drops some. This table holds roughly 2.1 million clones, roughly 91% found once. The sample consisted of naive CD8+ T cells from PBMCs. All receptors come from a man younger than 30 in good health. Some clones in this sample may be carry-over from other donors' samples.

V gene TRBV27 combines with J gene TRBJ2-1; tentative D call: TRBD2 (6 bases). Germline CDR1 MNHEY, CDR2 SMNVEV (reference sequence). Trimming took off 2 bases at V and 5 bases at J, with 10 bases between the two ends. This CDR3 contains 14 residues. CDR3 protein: CASSLGGLHNEQFF. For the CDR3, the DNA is TGTGCCAGCAGTTTAGGAGGGCTCCACAATGAGCAGTTCTTC.

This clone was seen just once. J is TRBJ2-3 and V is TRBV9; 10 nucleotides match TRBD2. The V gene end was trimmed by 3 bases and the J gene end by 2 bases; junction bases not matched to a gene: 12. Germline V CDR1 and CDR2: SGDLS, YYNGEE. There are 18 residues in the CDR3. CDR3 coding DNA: TGTGCCAGCAGCGGAGCGGGGGGGGACAGGTCGTACACAGATACGCAGTATTTT. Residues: CASSGAGGDRSYTDTQYF.

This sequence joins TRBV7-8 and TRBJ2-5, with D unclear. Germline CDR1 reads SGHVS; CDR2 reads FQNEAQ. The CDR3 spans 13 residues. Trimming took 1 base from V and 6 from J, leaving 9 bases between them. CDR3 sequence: CASSLGGIQTQYF. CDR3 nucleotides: TGTGCCAGCAGCTTAGGAGGAATCCAGACCCAGTACTTC.

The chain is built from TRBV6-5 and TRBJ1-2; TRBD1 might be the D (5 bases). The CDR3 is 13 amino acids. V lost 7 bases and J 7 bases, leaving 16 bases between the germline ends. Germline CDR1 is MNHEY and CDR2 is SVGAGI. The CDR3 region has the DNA TGTGCCAGCACCCCAACCCAGGGTATTGGCTACACCTTC. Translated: CASTPTQGIGYTF.

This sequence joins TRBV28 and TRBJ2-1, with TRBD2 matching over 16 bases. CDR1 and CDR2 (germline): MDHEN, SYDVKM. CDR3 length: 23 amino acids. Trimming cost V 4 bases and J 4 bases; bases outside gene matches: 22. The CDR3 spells CASSSNNYSPGLAGGWEYNEQFF. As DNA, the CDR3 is TGTGCCAGCAGTTCTAATAACTACTCACCGGGACTAGCGGGAGGGTGGGAATACAATGAGCAGTTCTTC.

This chain's CDR3 is CASSQGPNYNEQFF. The CDR3 DNA reads TGTGCCAGCAGCCAAGGACCGAATTACAATGAGCAGTTCTTC. V usage is TRBV7-8 and J usage is TRBJ2-1; no clear D. V was trimmed by 5 bases and J by 4 bases, leaving 12 bases between them. This CDR3 contains 14 residues. In germline, CDR1 is SGHVS, CDR2 FQNEAQ.

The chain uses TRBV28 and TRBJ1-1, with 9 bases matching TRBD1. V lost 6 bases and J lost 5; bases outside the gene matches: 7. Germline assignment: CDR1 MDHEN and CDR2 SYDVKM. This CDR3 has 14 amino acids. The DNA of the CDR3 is TGTGCCAGCAGGGTACAGGGGGCCGGGACTGAAGCTTTCTTT. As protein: CASRVQGAGTEAFF.

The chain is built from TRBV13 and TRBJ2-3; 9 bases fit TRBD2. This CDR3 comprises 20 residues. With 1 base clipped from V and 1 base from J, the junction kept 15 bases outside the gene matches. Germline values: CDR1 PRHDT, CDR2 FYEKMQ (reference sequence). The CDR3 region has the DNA TGTGCCAGCAGCTTAGTGGGGATAGCGGGAGACGAGATGGGCACAGATACGCAGTATTTT. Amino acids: CASSLVGIAGDEMGTDTQYF.

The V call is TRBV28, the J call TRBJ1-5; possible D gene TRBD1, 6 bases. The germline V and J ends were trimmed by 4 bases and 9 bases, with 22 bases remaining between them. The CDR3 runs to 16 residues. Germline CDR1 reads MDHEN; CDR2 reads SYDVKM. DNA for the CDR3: TGTGCCAGCAGTTCATCCCGGGACACACTGGTAAGGCCCCAGCATTTT. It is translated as CASSSSRDTLVRPQHF.

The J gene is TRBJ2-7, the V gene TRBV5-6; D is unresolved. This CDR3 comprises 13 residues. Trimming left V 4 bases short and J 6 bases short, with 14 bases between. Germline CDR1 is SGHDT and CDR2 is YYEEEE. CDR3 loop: CASSGASLGEQYF. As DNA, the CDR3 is TGTGCCAGCAGCGGTGCTAGTCTAGGCGAGCAGTACTTC.

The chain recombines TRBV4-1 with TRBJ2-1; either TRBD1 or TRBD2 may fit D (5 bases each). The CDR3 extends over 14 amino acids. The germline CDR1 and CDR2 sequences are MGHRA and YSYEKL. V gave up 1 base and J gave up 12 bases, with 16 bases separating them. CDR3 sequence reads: CASSQGLDLGVQFF. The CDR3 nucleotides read TGCGCCAGCAGCCAAGGGCTAGACCTGGGGGTGCAGTTCTTC.

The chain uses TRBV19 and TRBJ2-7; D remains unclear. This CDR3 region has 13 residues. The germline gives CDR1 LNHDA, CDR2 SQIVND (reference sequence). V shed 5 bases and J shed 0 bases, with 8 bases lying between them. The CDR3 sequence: CASSFTRSYEQYF. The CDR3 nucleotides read TGTGCCAGTAGTTTTACGCGCTCCTACGAGCAGTACTTC.

The DNA of the CDR3 is TGTGCCAGCAGCAACCCAGGGGGCGCTGGGGCCAACGTCCTGACTTTC. This sequence encodes CASSNPGGAGANVLTF. This chain joins TRBV7-9 and TRBJ2-6; 8 nucleotides agree with TRBD1. V was pared by 5 bases and J by 2 bases, with 5 bases of the junction left unmatched. The CDR3 is 16 amino acids. Germline V CDR1 and CDR2: SEHNR, FQNEAQ (reference sequence).

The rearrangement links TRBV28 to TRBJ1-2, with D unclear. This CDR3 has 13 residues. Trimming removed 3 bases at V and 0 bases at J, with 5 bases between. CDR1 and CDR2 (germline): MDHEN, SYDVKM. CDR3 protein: CASSLRTNYGYTF. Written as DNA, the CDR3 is TGTGCCAGCAGTTTGCGCACTAACTATGGCTACACCTTC.

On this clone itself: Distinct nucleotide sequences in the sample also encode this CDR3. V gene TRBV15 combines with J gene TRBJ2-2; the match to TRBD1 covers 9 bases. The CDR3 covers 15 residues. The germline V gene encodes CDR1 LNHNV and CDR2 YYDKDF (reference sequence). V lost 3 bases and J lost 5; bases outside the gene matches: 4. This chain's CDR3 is CATSRDRGRTGELFF. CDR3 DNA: TGTGCCACCAGCAGGGACAGGGGTAGGACCGGGGAGCTGTTTTTT. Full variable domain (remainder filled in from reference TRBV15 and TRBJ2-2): DAMVIQNPRYQVTQFGKPVTLSCSQTLNHNVMYWYQQKSSQAPKLLFHYYDKDFNNEADTPDNFQSRRPNTSFCFLDIRSPGLGDTAMYLCATSRDRGRTGELFFGEGSRLTVL.

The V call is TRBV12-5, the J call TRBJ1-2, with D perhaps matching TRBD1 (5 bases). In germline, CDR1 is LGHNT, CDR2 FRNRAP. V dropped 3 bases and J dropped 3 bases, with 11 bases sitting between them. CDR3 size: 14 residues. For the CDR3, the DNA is TGTGCTAGTGGTTTCGGGACCCTCGACTATGGCTACACCTTC. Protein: CASGFGTLDYGYTF.

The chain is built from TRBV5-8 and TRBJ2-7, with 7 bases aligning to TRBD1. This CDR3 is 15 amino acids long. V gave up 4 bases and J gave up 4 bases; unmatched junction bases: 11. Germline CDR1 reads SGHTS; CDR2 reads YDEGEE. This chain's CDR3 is CASSPGTAPHYEQYF. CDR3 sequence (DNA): TGTGCCAGCAGCCCGGGGACAGCGCCGCATTACGAGCAGTACTTC.

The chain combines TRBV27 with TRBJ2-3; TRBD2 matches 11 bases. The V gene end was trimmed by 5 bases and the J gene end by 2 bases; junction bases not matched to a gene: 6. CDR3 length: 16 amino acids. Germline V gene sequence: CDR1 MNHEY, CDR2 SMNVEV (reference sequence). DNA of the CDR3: TGTGCCAGCAGTCCCGGGACTAGCGGAACCACAGATACGCAGTATTTT. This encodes CASSPGTSGTTDTQYF.

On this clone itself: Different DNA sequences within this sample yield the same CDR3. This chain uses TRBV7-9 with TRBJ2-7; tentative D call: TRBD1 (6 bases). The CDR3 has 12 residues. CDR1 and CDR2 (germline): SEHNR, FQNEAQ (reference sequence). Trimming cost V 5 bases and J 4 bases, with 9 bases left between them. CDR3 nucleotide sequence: TGTGCCAGCAGCAGCGGACAGTACGAGCAGTACTTC. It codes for CASSSGQYEQYF.

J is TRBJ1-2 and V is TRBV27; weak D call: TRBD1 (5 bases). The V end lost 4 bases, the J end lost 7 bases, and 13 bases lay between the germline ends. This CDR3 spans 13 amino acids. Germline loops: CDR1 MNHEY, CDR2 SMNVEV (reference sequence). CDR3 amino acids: CASSSRDLSGYTF. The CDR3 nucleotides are TGTGCCAGCAGTTCCCGGGACCTGTCTGGCTACACCTTC.

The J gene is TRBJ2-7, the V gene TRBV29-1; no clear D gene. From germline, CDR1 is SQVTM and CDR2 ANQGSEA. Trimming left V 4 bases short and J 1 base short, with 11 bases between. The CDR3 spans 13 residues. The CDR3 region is CSVAIRRSYEQYF. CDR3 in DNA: TGCAGCGTTGCAATCCGGAGATCCTACGAGCAGTACTTC.